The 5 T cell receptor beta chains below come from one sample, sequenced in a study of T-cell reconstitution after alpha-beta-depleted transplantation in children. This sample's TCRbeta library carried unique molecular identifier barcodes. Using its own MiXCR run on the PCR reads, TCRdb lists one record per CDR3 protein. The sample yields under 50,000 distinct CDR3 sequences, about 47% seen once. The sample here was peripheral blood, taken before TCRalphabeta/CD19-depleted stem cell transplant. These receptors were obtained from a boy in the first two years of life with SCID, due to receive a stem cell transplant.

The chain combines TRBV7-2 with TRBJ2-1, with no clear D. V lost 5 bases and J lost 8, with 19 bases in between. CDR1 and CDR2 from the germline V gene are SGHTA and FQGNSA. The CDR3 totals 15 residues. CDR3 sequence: CASSPQGRSQYEQFF. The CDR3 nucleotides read TGTGCCAGCAGCCCCCAAGGACGGTCCCAGTATGAGCAGTTCTTC.

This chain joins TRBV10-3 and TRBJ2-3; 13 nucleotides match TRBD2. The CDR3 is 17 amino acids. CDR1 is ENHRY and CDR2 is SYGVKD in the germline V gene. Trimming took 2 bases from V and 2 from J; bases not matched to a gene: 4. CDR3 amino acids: CAISEAGLAGTTDTQYF. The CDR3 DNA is TGTGCCATCAGTGAGGCGGGACTAGCGGGGACCACAGATACGCAGTATTTT.

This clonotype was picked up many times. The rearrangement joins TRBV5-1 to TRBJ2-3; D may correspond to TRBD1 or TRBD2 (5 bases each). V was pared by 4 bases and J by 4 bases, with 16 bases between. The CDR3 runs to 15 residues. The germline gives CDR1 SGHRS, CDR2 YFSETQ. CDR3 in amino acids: CASSETPQGADTQYF. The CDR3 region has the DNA TGCGCCAGCAGCGAGACCCCCCAGGGAGCAGATACGCAGTATTTT.

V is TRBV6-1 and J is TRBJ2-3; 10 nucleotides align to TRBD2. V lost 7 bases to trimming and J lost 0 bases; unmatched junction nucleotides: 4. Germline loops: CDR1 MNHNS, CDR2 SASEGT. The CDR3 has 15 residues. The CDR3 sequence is CASTLAGVSTDTQYF. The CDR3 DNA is TGTGCCAGCACTCTAGCGGGGGTGAGCACAGATACGCAGTATTTT.

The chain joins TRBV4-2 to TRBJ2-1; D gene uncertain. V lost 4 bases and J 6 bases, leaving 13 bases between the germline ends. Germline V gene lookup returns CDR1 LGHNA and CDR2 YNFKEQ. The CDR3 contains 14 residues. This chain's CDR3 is CASSPPQRGNEQFF. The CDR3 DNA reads TGTGCCAGCAGCCCCCCGCAGCGCGGCAATGAGCAGTTCTTC.